Listed below are T cell receptor beta chains from one sample, sequenced in a study of blood T cell repertoires in COVID-19. The data were produced by immunoSEQ multiplex PCR, yet TCRdb's version contains in-frame clones alone and is incomplete. The sample shows over 200,000 clones, about nine tenths of them seen only once. Material: PBMCs or T cells enriched from blood (not recorded which). The source is a man between 18 and 29 years old who had recovered from COVID-19. CDR3s include the opening cysteine and the closing phenylalanine or tryptophan. D genes are given only for firm matches. Some rows mark clone size as missing; the rest say once, few, many or name a class of expanded clone.

>TRBV18|TRBD1|.|TRBJ1-1
CASSSTGGTEAFF
TGTGCCAGCTCATCCACAGGGGGAACTGAAGCTTTCTTT
>TRBV10-2|.|.|TRBJ1-5
CASTDGGQPQHF
TGCGCCAGCACCGACGGGGGTCAGCCCCAGCATTTT
>TRBV11-3|TRBD2|.|TRBJ2-1
CASSVHKGTSGVRSYNEQFF
TGTGCCAGCAGCGTTCATAAGGGGACTAGCGGGGTACGTTCCTACAATGAGCAGTTCTTC
>TRBV10-1|.|.|TRBJ2-1
CASSKTAAHSYNEQFF
TGCGCCAGCAGTAAAACAGCGGCTCACTCCTACAATGAGCAGTTCTTC
>TRBV27|.|.|TRBJ2-7
CASRGASIYEQYF
TGTGCCAGCAGGGGGGCGTCGATCTACGAGCAGTACTTC
>TRBV24-1|.|.|TRBJ2-6
CATSLRGSGANVLTF
TGTGCCACCAGCCTCCGGGGCTCTGGGGCCAACGTCCTGACTTTC
>TRBV11-3|TRBD2|.|TRBJ2-1
CASSHIETSGLPNEQFF
TGTGCCAGCAGCCATATTGAGACTAGCGGGCTGCCCAATGAGCAGTTCTTC
>TRBV27|.|.|TRBJ1-5
CASSFYTNSNQPQHF
TGTGCCAGCAGTTTTTATACAAATAGCAATCAGCCCCAGCATTTT
>TRBV6-5|.|.|TRBJ1-3
CASSYSIQAGNTIYF
TGTGCCAGCAGTTACTCGATACAGGCCGGAAACACCATATATTTT
>TRBV12-5|TRBD2|.|TRBJ2-2
CASGAGLVGAGELFF
TGTGCTAGTGGTGCAGGACTAGTAGGCGCCGGGGAGCTGTTTTTT
>TRBV10-2|TRBD1|.|TRBJ1-1
CASRPIFDRVNTEAFF
TGCGCCAGCAGGCCAATTTTCGACAGGGTAAACACTGAAGCTTTCTTT
>TRBV27|TRBD2|.|TRBJ2-1
CASSLEWGGSSYNEQFF
TGTGCCAGCAGTTTAGAGTGGGGGGGGAGCTCCTACAATGAGCAGTTCTTC
>TRBV4-1|TRBD2|.|TRBJ2-5
CASSPNRLAGQETQYF
TGCGCCAGCAGCCCAAACCGACTAGCGGGCCAAGAGACCCAGTACTTC
>TRBV9|TRBD1|.|TRBJ2-1
CASSVDGTGHNEQFF
TGTGCCAGCAGCGTAGACGGGACAGGTCACAATGAGCAGTTCTTC
>TRBV4-1|.|.|TRBJ1-2
CASSQVKVERRGVEANYGYTF
TGCGCCAGCAGCCAAGTTAAGGTCGAGCGGCGGGGAGTAGAAGCTAACTATGGCTACACCTTC
>TRBV30|.|.|TRBJ2-1
CAWGMNEQFF
TGTGCCTGGGGTATGAATGAGCAGTTCTTC
>TRBV28|TRBD2|few|TRBJ2-1
CASSPLAGGQLPAAHGWFF
TGTGCCAGCAGCCCCCTAGCGGGAGGGCAACTCCCGGCAGCTCACGGGTGGTTCTTC
>TRBV6-5|TRBD1|few|TRBJ2-3
CAFDGRDRGTDTQYF
TGTGCTTTTGATGGTCGGGACAGGGGGACGGATACGCAGTATTTT
>TRBV5-1|.|.|TRBJ1-1
CASSLDAGNTEAFF
TGCGCCAGCAGCTTGGATGCAGGGAACACTGAAGCTTTCTTT
>TRBV28|TRBD2|.|TRBJ2-7
CASSSSGTVTYEQYF
TGTGCCAGCAGCTCTAGCGGGACGGTCACCTACGAGCAGTACTTC